The next 2 T cell receptor beta chains were all read from a single sample in a study of blood T cell repertoires in COVID-19. Only in-frame clones appear in the TCRdb table, and some are missing; sequencing was by immunoSEQ multiplex PCR. The sample includes some 170,000 clones, roughly 79% of them seen just once. The sequencing sample was made of peripheral blood. These receptors originate from a woman in her 70s with acute or convalescent COVID-19.

V gene TRBV5-5 combines with J gene TRBJ1-3, with a tentative D call TRBD1 (6 bases). From germline, CDR1 is SGHKS and CDR2 YYEKEE (reference sequence). V lost 4 bases and J 0 bases, leaving 17 bases between the germline ends. CDR3 length: 17 amino acids. The CDR3 spells CASSPRGGPPSGNTIYF. The CDR3 DNA sequence: TGTGCCAGCAGCCCCCGGGGGGGGCCTCCCTCTGGAAACACCATATATTTT.

This chain uses TRBV27 with TRBJ2-1; 7 nucleotides agree with TRBD2. CDR1 is MNHEY and CDR2 is SMNVEV in the germline V gene (reference sequence). The CDR3 runs to 15 residues. V lost 1 base, J lost 8 bases, and 8 bases stayed unmatched. CDR3 DNA: TGTGCCAGCAGTTTATTACCGGGAGGAGTATATGAGCAGTTCTTC. Protein product: CASSLLPGGVYEQFF.